This TCR beta chain was captured in a study of read filtering for tumor transcriptome and immune sequencing (dated by TCRdb to 2020 to 2021). Regarding the complete study: The cohort was composed of about 16 male and 14 female patients, with a mean age of about 65 years and an age range of about 40 to 90. By revised international staging, fewer than ten patients were R-ISS I, about 17 were R-ISS II and 6 or 7 were R-ISS III. After DNase treatment, whole-transcriptome libraries were prepared with the TruSeq RNA Access Library Prep Kit. TCR-region mapped reads per sample ranged from about 4 to 10.27 million with IR-seq versus only roughly 85 to 1,300 with RNA-seq. Using the same bone marrow samples, the study compared TCR repertoires obtained by targeted immune repertoire sequencing with those obtained by bulk whole-transcriptome sequencing. As a main aim, a read-filtering strategy for immune repertoire data was addressed, with the specific question being whether clonotypes supported by a single read should be removed.

This clonotype was seen many times. Its antigen remains undetermined. No base qualities exist here, and no much larger clone lies one base off it. Starting from approximately 400 ng RNA, TCR libraries were constructed with the Immunoverse kit using molecular barcoded adaptors that cover the alpha/delta and beta/gamma chains. The same RNA used for transcriptome sequencing was used for TCR library preparation. Sequencing of the TCR libraries was done on an Illumina HiSeq 4000 with 2 x 150 cycles. In the original analysis: With MiXCR, TCR reads were aligned to human V, D, J and C references and assembled into CDR3 clonotypes, with quality filtering and error correction included. Clonotype counts and gene usage diversity were analyzed with the tcR package in R. For inspection of raw mapping reads, RNA-seq reads were mapped by STAR aligner version 2.5.3a onto GRCh37 of the human genome. To test how sequencing depth affects detected clonotypes, IR-seq fastq files were randomly downsampled with Seqtk 1.3. Through fastp at Q25 and MiXCR, TCRdb rebuilt clones from the public reads, retaining in-frame beta chains. Every entry covers one CDR3 protein and lists the most common genes and DNA from its rows. In this record, the V and J calls reflect TCRdb's handling and not the investigators' own analysis. The sample table shows 45,000 to 55,000 distinct CDR3 sequences, and roughly a fifth are seen once. The top ten constitute roughly 15% of the sample.

Study-wide findings and limitations: In IR-seq, approximately 80% of clonotypes but approximately 3.2% of total reads were represented by single-read clonotypes, whereas in RNA-seq, approximately 73% of clonotypes and approximately 45% of reads were represented by single-read clonotypes. The sorted CD138-negative fraction was a mixed bone marrow immune population, not purified T cells. Removing single-read clonotypes increased the correlation between IR-seq and RNA-seq shared clonotype proportions. Compared with RNA-seq, IR-seq captured clonotypes at much higher depth and more reliably, and a smaller IR-seq throughput was enough to identify most shared clonotypes.

Each patient had bone marrow sampled at the time of active disease. Isolation of bone marrow mononuclear cells was performed by Ficoll-Hypaque density gradient centrifugation. Myeloma plasma cells were removed and CD138-negative cells were obtained by negative selection following labeling with CD138 magnetic microbeads on a MACS separator. Flow cytometry on an Attune NxT with CD138 antibodies was used to check the purity of the isolated cells. Total RNA was extracted using TRIzol reagent and was quantified on a NanoDrop spectrophotometer. Paired RNA-seq and IR-seq were performed on the CD138-negative bone marrow sample of each patient. The germline V gene specifies SGHVS as CDR1 and FNYEAQ as CDR2. V gives up 7 bases and J gives up 3 bases, and the segment between their germline ends measures 16 bases. The CDR3, from cysteine to phenylalanine, totals 15 residues. The sequence is cut down to CDR3 DNA, 45 bases in frame from base 1.

The TCR originated in a donor at least 40 years old with multiple myeloma. The V gene is TRBV7-6 and the J gene is TRBJ2-1; the D gene may be TRBD1 or TRBD2, since each aligns over 6 bases. The sample comprised a population of CD138-negative cells sorted from bone marrow. The cell subset or site label here, explained by the study, means: bone marrow mononuclear cells depleted of CD138+ plasma/myeloma cells by negative magnetic selection. The CDR3 in this case is CASTPLGGLYNEQFF. The DNA reads TGTGCCAGCACGCCGCTGGGGGGCCTCTACAATGAGCAGTTCTTC.